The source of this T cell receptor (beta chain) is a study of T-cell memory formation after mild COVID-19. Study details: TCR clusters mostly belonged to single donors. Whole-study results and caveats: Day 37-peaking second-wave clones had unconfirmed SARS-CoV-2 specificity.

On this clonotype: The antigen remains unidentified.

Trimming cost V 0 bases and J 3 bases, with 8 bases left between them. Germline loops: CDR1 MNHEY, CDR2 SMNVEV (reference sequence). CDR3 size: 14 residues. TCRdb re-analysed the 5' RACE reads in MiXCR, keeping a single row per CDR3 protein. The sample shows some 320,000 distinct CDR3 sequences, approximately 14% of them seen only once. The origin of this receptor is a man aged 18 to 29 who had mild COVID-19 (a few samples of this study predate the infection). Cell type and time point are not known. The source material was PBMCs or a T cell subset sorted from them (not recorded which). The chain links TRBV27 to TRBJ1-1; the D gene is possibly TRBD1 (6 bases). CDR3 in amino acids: CASSLSEGDTEAFF. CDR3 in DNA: TGTGCCAGCAGTTTATCGGAGGGGGACACTGAAGCTTTCTTT.